This T cell receptor beta chain was obtained from a study of vaccination effects on CD4 cells after COVID-19. Overall study: Post-vaccine specimens were collected at a median of 72 days following the second dose. Regarding the study as a whole: By a late point after vaccination, infection- and vaccine-induced clones had shrunk markedly through clonal contraction.

Peptide-pool stimulation followed by sequencing identified expanded antigen-specific CD4+ clonotypes in the ViraFEST assay. Upon completion of around 9 days in culture, CD4+ T cells were isolated. The participants, recipients of two vaccine doses, got either BNT162b2 or mRNA-1273. Each well held some 2 million PBMC cultured with 8.5 to 10 ug/ml peptides and roughly 9.7 IU/ml IL-2. On both days 3 and 7, half of the culture medium was replaced with IL-2 medium. CDR3 size: 14 residues. Deletions cut 4 bases from V and 8 bases from J, with 15 bases between. Germline V gives CDR1 LGHNA, CDR2 YNFKEQ. Sequencing was performed with immunoSEQ multiplex PCR; in TCRdb, only in-frame clones are kept and a portion is missing. The sample records tens of thousands of clones, 65% to 75% being singletons. Concerning this clone: Its matching antigen is unknown.

The source of this sequence is a human donor who received a COVID-19 vaccine. The starting material was CD4+ T cells from PBMCs cultured with HCoV-OC43 spike peptides, obtained after COVID-19 vaccination. The subset denotes: HCoV-OC43 spike overlapping peptide pool stimulation. The gene calls are TRBV4-2 and TRBJ2-1; D not certain. CDR3 residues: CASSPGASQYEQFF. In DNA, the CDR3 is TGTGCCAGCAGCCCAGGTGCTAGTCAGTATGAGCAGTTCTTC.